This T cell receptor beta chain is drawn from a study of blood T cell dynamics during melanoma immunotherapy. A fixed DNA input of around 0.35 ug was used per bulk PBMC sample. The table came from immunoSEQ multiplex PCR; TCRdb's copy has only in-frame clones and leaves some out. The sample has around 26,000 clones; around 90% are singletons. Time point of the sample: pre-treatment baseline. Sampling occurred pretreatment (T0) and at week 3 (W3), after cycle one of checkpoint blockade. Sequenced material: blood, taken from a patient treated with checkpoint blockade. This receptor was taken from a human donor with melanoma.

The CDR3 protein is CASSPQGPPYEQYF. CDR3 DNA: TGTGCCAGCAGTCCCCAGGGGCCCCCCTACGAGCAGTACTTC. The J gene is TRBJ2-7, the V gene TRBV6-6, with D possibly matching TRBD1 (6 bases). Germline V gene data show CDR1 as MNHNY and CDR2 as SVGAGI (reference sequence). Trimming removed 5 bases from V and 2 bases from J, with 13 bases in between. This CDR3 is built from 14 residues.